Detailed here is one T cell receptor beta chain. This clone has a single count. No antigen is known for it. Base qualities are missing; no much larger clone stands one base away. The donors were healthy, HIV-negative adults who had no recently reported acute infections or vaccinations. All donors were Caucasian adults living in Nashville, Tennessee, USA. CD4+ T cells were enriched through magnetic negative selection, after which naive cells were positively selected on CD45RA and the remaining negative fraction served as the memory subset. Blood was collected by leukapheresis, and PBMCs were isolated by Ficoll-Histopaque density gradient centrifugation and then cryopreserved in liquid nitrogen vapor phase. Purity and quantity of every magnetically sorted T cell population were checked by analytical flow cytometry. Genomic DNA was isolated from every sorted fraction and measured by UV absorbance on a Nanodrop 2000c.

The source of the sample is a study of shared clonotypes between healthy human individuals (dated by TCRdb to the early 2020s). Background on the whole study: The cohort included three men and two women between 18 and 49 years of age. For each donor, CD4 naive and CD4 memory were each given three plates, CD8 naive was given two plates, and CD8 memory was given one plate. To estimate repertoire size and how much clonotype sharing occurs between individuals, the study deeply sequenced the blood TCR repertoires of several healthy adults. To increase sequencing depth and limit assay-specific biases, TCR repertoire library preparation and sequencing were carried out by different laboratories using diverse techniques. Leukapheresis yielded between about 0.8 and 8.9 billion PBMCs per donor.

TCR CDR3 regions were amplified from genomic DNA by multiplex PCR using the deep immunoSEQ assay. Genomic DNA extracted from each cell subset was distributed evenly over all wells of several immunoSEQ 96-well plates, and each plate served as one replicate. For sorted subsets, each replicate PCR was loaded with approximately 0.2 ug genomic DNA, equivalent to 30,000 or so T cell genomes. The purified libraries were quantified using a Qubit 3.0 fluorometer, sized with a Bioanalyzer 2100, and then quantified again using the KAPA Library Quantification kit. Every immunoSEQ 96-well plate was sequenced on a separate single-read 150-cycle Illumina NextSeq 550 flow cell. On the authors' methods: Because only junctional sequences without quality scores were contained in the immunoSEQ output, filtering matching that applied to full-length reads could not be performed. To assign V/J genes and CDR3, sequences were annotated using PyIR, a Python wrapper for IgBLAST v1.9, with IMGT germline references. Reads were removed for weak V/J assignments (E-value above 1e-6), missing CDR3, stop codons, out-of-frame junctions, or ambiguous translated residues. A V3J clonotype was defined by an identical inferred V gene, J gene, and CDR3 amino acid sequence. To compute the percentage overlap between repertoires, the number of shared unique clonotypes was divided by the size of the smaller repertoire. Richness of each repertoire was evaluated using RTK rarefaction, the Chao1 estimator, and Recon v2.1 estimates of unobserved clonotypes. Generation probabilities for all TCRbeta clonotypes obtained by the gDNA method from a handful of donors were computed using OLGA. The source is immuneACCESS, and TCRdb retained only in-frame sequences with V and J called. Part of the clones is not carried over; for the studies checked, unresolved V genes explain less than half of this, and the remainder is unexplained. Clonal size and the V and J genes are those of that table, whereas D and trimming came from the DNA. In all, the sample holds a few million clones, and 80% to 95% of those were seen once. About 0.37% of the sample lies in the top ten.

CDR1 SQVTM and CDR2 ANQGSEA were looked up in the germline V gene. From cysteine to phenylalanine, the CDR3 is 10 amino acids long. Of all the DNA, just the CDR3 is kept, 30 bases in frame from base 1. A distance of 2 bases separates the germline ends of V and J, which lose 2 bases and 3 bases respectively. Broad study findings and their caveats: Incomplete sequencing was indicated by rarefaction of sorted-subset datasets, despite the large sequencing depth. Across a handful of donors, roughly 5.1% of naive CD4, approximately 3.6% of naive CD8, 2% to 2.5% of memory CD4, and approximately 0.4% of memory CD8 clonotypes were shared. Based on pairwise subsampling, the degree of clonotype sharing among donors was expected to be affected by sequencing depth. Compared with non-shared clonotypes, the clonotypes found in all four sorted-subset donors had higher generation probabilities. Estimated clonotype richness was generally larger for naive than for memory subsets. Only blood was sampled, and tissue TCR repertoires likely differ from those in blood. The genetic and exposure-history diversity represented was limited by the small number of donors.

The sequence joins TRBV29-1 to TRBJ2-7; no D gene call is confident. The receptor was isolated from a man younger than 35 in good health. Some clones in this sample may be carry-over from other donors' samples. What was sequenced was naive CD4+ T cells from PBMCs. Interpreted using the paper, the cell subset or site label stands for: CD45RA+ positively selected. The nucleotide sequence reads as follows: TGCAGCGTTGAAATCTACGAGCAGTACTTC. Its coded protein is CSVEIYEQYF.